The 16 T cell receptor beta chains listed next were all sequenced from one sample in a study of CD8+CD57+ T cells in acquired aplastic anemia. The TCR beta profiling, which covered VDJ combination and CDR3 sequence, was carried out using genomic DNA as the template. TCRdb used MiXCR to reprocess the reads, holding one entry per CDR3 protein. The table shows roughly 61,000 distinct CDR3 sequences, with 57% occurring only once. Whoever was chosen for sequencing had shown CD8+CD57+ cell expansion by flow cytometry. Material: sorted CD4+, CD8+, or CD8+CD57+ T cells (not recorded which) from PBMCs. All receptors come from a human donor with aplastic anemia.

This clonotype was counted ten times or more. The chain has TRBV27 and TRBJ1-2; D may be TRBD1 (5 bases). The germline V gene has CDR1 MNHEY and CDR2 SMNVEV (reference sequence). The CDR3 has 12 amino acids. Trimming pared 8 bases from V and 1 base from J, leaving 8 bases between. The DNA of the CDR3 is TGTGCCAGCTGGGGGTATAACTATGGCTACACCTTC. Residues: CASWGYNYGYTF.

This clonotype occurred many times. The V call is TRBV12-3 or TRBV12-4, the J call TRBJ2-7; no definite D call. V was cut by 8 bases and J by 1 base, with 12 bases left in between. CDR3 length equals 13 residues. The CDR3 loop is CASRPTSSYEQYF. CDR3 DNA sequence: TGTGCCAGCCGCCCGACATCATCCTACGAGCAGTACTTC.

The rearrangement joins TRBV2 to TRBJ1-3, with TRBD1 identical over 7 bases. The V and J ends lost 6 bases and 1 base, in that order; junction bases with no gene match: 6. There are 15 residues in the CDR3. Germline V gene data show CDR1 as SNHLY and CDR2 as FYNNEI. This CDR3 reads CASRGQPPSGNTIYF. The DNA for the CDR3 is TGTGCCAGCAGGGGACAGCCGCCTTCTGGAAACACCATATATTTT.

The V and J genes are TRBV20-1 and TRBJ2-1; possible D gene TRBD2, 6 bases. V was pared by 8 bases and J by 7 bases, with 15 bases between. The CDR3 loop spans 12 amino acids. Germline CDR1 reads DFQATT; CDR2 reads SNEGSKA (reference sequence). CDR3 coding DNA: TGCAGTTACGGGGGAAAGGGGAATGAGCAGTTCTTC. Encoded protein: CSYGGKGNEQFF.

This clonotype was picked up many times. This chain connects TRBV6-4 to TRBJ1-1; D may be TRBD1 (5 bases). This CDR3 comprises 14 residues. The germline gives CDR1 MRHNA, CDR2 SNTAGT. Between the trimmed V and J ends, which lost 8 bases and 5 bases, there was a span of 18 bases. The CDR3 coding sequence is TGTGCCAGCTCAGAACATAGTGAGGGGACTGAAGCTTTCTTT. Residues: CASSEHSEGTEAFF.

This clonotype was observed at least ten times. This chain connects TRBV20-1 to TRBJ2-5, with TRBD2 identical over 9 bases. In germline, CDR1 is DFQATT, CDR2 SNEGSKA (reference sequence). The CDR3 sequence is 14 residues long. V was pared by 1 base and J by 5 bases, with 5 bases of the junction left unmatched. The CDR3 reads CSARGLAGWETQYF. CDR3 nucleotides: TGCAGTGCTAGAGGGCTAGCGGGGTGGGAGACCCAGTACTTC.

The sample holds a few counts of this clonotype. The chain has TRBV10-2 and TRBJ2-6; D unresolved. The germline CDR1 and CDR2 sequences are WSHSY and SAAADI. Trimming stripped 3 bases from V and 4 bases from J, with 10 bases between. The CDR3 spans 15 residues. CDR3 in amino acids: CASSDWASGANVLTF. The CDR3 region has the DNA TGCGCCAGCAGTGACTGGGCGTCCGGGGCCAACGTCCTGACTTTC.

In this sample, this clonotype turned up many times. This chain connects TRBV5-1 to TRBJ2-7; no clear D gene. V was clipped by 0 bases and J by 7 bases, with 8 bases between them. The CDR3 covers 12 residues. Germline V gene data show CDR1 as SGHRS and CDR2 as YFSETQ. CDR3 nucleotides: TGCGCCAGCAGCTTGGCCGGCGGTGAGCAGTACTTC. Protein: CASSLAGGEQYF.

This chain links TRBV10-3 with TRBJ2-2; perhaps TRBD2 as D (5 bases). Germline V lookup: CDR1 ENHRY, CDR2 SYGVKD. The ends were cut back, 1 base at V and 10 bases at J, with 10 bases in the middle. The CDR3 is 13 residues long. The CDR3 loop is CAISEWETVELFF. For the CDR3, the DNA is TGTGCCATCAGTGAGTGGGAGACTGTGGAGCTGTTTTTT.

This clonotype was observed many times. This chain uses TRBV6-2 or TRBV6-3 with TRBJ2-1, with D unclear. The CDR3 has 14 residues. Germline V lookup: CDR1 MNHEY, CDR2 SVGEGT. The V end was cut by 0 bases, the J end by 5 bases, with 8 bases between. CDR3 nucleotide sequence: TGTGCCAGCAGTTACTCTTCTGGGAACAATGAGCAGTTCTTC. It specifies CASSYSSGNNEQFF.

The chain links TRBV7-2 to TRBJ2-1; D is ambiguous. CDR3 size: 12 residues. Germline CDR1 reads SGHTA; CDR2 reads FQGNSA. With 1 base removed from V and 6 bases from J, the gap between germline ends came to 4 bases. The DNA for the CDR3 is TGTGCCAGCAGCTTAGTGGTCAATGAGCAGTTCTTC. It translates to CASSLVVNEQFF.

This clonotype was recorded a few times. Since a much larger clone is just one base distant, this may be a read error. The chain recombines TRBV12-3 or TRBV12-4 with TRBJ1-2; 7 positions match TRBD1. This CDR3 spans 15 amino acids. J gave up 4 bases and V 5 bases, and 10 bases lay outside the gene matches. Here the CDR3 reads CASSLHGTEGYGYTF. The CDR3 region has the DNA TGTGCCAGCAGTCTCCATGGGACAGAGGGCTATGGCTACACCTTC.

This chain joins TRBV19 and TRBJ2-7; possibly TRBD2 for D (6 bases). CDR3 size: 16 residues. CDR1 is LNHDA, CDR2 SQIVND, per germline (reference sequence). V shed 3 bases and J shed 0 bases, with 15 bases lying between them. CDR3: CASSMGTGTSSYEQYF. The CDR3 DNA reads TGTGCCAGTAGTATGGGTACCGGGACTTCCTCCTACGAGCAGTACTTC.

The chain carries TRBV5-4 and TRBJ2-3; TRBD1 aligns across 10 bases. Germline assignment: CDR1 SGHNT and CDR2 YYREEE (reference sequence). The CDR3 has 14 amino acids. The trim removed 4 bases at V and 3 bases at J, leaving 2 bases unmatched. DNA of the CDR3: TGTGCCAGCAGCAGACAGGGGGCAACAGATACGCAGTATTTT. Translating it yields CASSRQGATDTQYF.

V is TRBV19 and J is TRBJ1-5, with D uncertain. Between the trimmed V and J ends, which lost 3 bases and 0 bases, there was a span of 6 bases. The CDR3 is 14 residues long. CDR1 and CDR2 (germline): LNHDA, SQIVND (reference sequence). Here the CDR3 DNA reads TGTGCCAGTAGTATCGGGTTTAGCAATCAGCCCCAGCATTTT. It encodes CASSIGFSNQPQHF.

CDR3 sequence: CATLAGAGDTQYF. CDR3 coding DNA: TGTGCCACCCTAGCGGGAGCGGGTGATACGCAGTATTTT. J is TRBJ2-3 and V is TRBV24-1; 10 bases fit TRBD2. Germline CDR1 and CDR2: KGHDR and SFDVKD. The CDR3 has 13 amino acids. With V trimmed by 9 bases and J by 6 bases, 5 bases remained unmatched.